The 25 T cell receptor beta chains in this list originate from one sample, sequenced in a study of blood T cell repertoires in COVID-19. Data came from immunoSEQ multiplex PCR; TCRdb stores just in-frame clones and leaves some out. This sample has under 300,000 clones, with nearly 90% found just once. Input material: peripheral blood. The receptors stem from a woman aged 40-49 years who had recovered from COVID-19.

This clone appeared a few times. The rearrangement joins TRBV6-5 to TRBJ2-1, with 8 bases matching TRBD2. CDR1 and CDR2 from the germline V gene are MNHEY and SVGAGI. The V gene end was trimmed by 6 bases and the J gene end by 6 bases; junction bases not matched to a gene: 10. The CDR3 consists of 15 residues. CDR3 amino acids: CASRPKAGVGNEQFF. The CDR3 DNA reads TGTGCCAGCAGGCCAAAAGCGGGAGTGGGCAATGAGCAGTTCTTC.

This chain connects TRBV5-6 to TRBJ2-3; 15 bases line up with TRBD2. Germline V gives CDR1 SGHDT, CDR2 YYEEEE. The CDR3 is 16 amino acids. V was clipped by 4 bases and J by 8 bases; unmatched bases: 8. In nucleotides, the CDR3 is TGTGCCAGCAGCCCAGGACTAGCGGGGGGGCTTGGTACGCAGTATTTT. As protein: CASSPGLAGGLGTQYF.

CDR3 DNA sequence: TGTGCCAGCAGTTTAGTGGCAGGGCCCGGGGAGCTGTTTTTT. This codes for CASSLVAGPGELFF. The chain has TRBV27 and TRBJ2-2; D is possibly TRBD1 (5 bases). Trimming took 2 bases from V and 6 from J, leaving 10 bases between them. This CDR3 is built from 14 residues. CDR1 and CDR2 from the germline V gene are MNHEY and SMNVEV (reference sequence).

V is TRBV3-1 (or the pseudogene TRBV3-2) and J is TRBJ1-2; D call uncertain. V was trimmed by 0 bases and J by 10 bases, leaving 15 bases between them. Germline V gene lookup returns CDR1 LGHDT and CDR2 YNNKEL (reference sequence). The CDR3 extends over 14 amino acids. The CDR3 bases are TGTGCCAGCAGCCAAGATCTGGGCAGCCCGCTCTACACCTTC. Translation: CASSQDLGSPLYTF.

V gene TRBV7-8 combines with J gene TRBJ2-3; D possibly corresponds to TRBD1 (6 bases). V was pared by 5 bases and J by 4 bases, with 10 bases between. The CDR3 extends over 13 amino acids. CDR1 and CDR2 from the germline V gene are SGHVS and FQNEAQ. CDR3 coding DNA: TGTGCCAGCAGCCACAGGGTTGCAGATACGCAGTATTTT. Amino acid sequence: CASSHRVADTQYF.

CDR3 residues: CASRGTVSNQPQHF. As DNA, the CDR3 is TGTGCCAGCAGAGGGACTGTAAGCAATCAGCCCCAGCATTTT. The chain combines TRBV6-5 with TRBJ1-5; possible D gene TRBD1, 5 bases. CDR3 length: 14 residues. Trimming cost V 6 bases and J 1 base, with 10 bases left between them. CDR1 and CDR2 (germline): MNHEY, SVGAGI.

V usage is TRBV19 and J usage is TRBJ2-2; D possibly corresponds to TRBD2 (5 bases). CDR1 LNHDA and CDR2 SQIVND come from the germline V gene (reference sequence). The CDR3 extends over 16 amino acids. V dropped 1 base and J dropped 0 bases, with 9 bases sitting between them. The CDR3 reads CASSIGQRTNTGELFF. As DNA, the CDR3 is TGTGCCAGTAGTATAGGGCAGCGGACGAACACCGGGGAGCTGTTTTTT.

The chain has TRBV24-1 and TRBJ2-1; the match to TRBD1 covers 9 bases. This CDR3 comprises 16 residues. The V gene end was trimmed by 5 bases and the J gene end by 7 bases; junction bases not matched to a gene: 11. Per germline, CDR1 KGHDR and CDR2 SFDVKD. This chain's CDR3 is CATSASGTGFGNEQFF. The CDR3 region has the DNA TGTGCCACCAGTGCGTCCGGGACAGGGTTCGGGAATGAGCAGTTCTTC.

The CDR3 is CASSPGLARETQYF. CDR3 DNA: TGTGCCAGCAGCCCCGGACTAGCGCGGGAGACCCAGTACTTC. The chain couples TRBV11-2 to TRBJ2-5; 9 bases match TRBD2. V trimming: 5 bases; J trimming: 5 bases; junction bases outside the gene matches: 6. The CDR3 is made up of 14 amino acids. Germline CDR1 is SGHAT and CDR2 is FQNNGV. The complete variable domain, with remaining parts taken from reference TRBV11-2 and TRBJ2-5, reads EAGVAQSPRYKIIEKRQSVAFWCNPISGHATLYWYQQILGQGPKLLIQFQNNGVVDDSQLPKDRFSAERLKGVDSTLKIQPAKLEDSAVYLCASSPGLARETQYFGPGTRLLVL.

DNA of the CDR3: TGTGCCAGCAGCTTAGACGCAGTTAACGAGCAGTACTTC. It codes for CASSLDAVNEQYF. The chain joins TRBV7-6 to TRBJ2-7; D is uncertain. CDR1 is SGHVS, CDR2 FNYEAQ, per germline. V dropped 1 base and J dropped 5 bases, with 9 bases sitting between them. This CDR3 has 13 residues.

This clone appeared a single time. This CDR3 is CASSSFWGQGGKLFF. In nucleotides, the CDR3 is TGTGCCAGCAGCTCTTTTTGGGGGCAGGGGGGAAAACTGTTTTTT. The V call is TRBV7-9, the J call TRBJ1-4, with 7 positions matching TRBD1. The germline CDR1 and CDR2 sequences are SEHNR and FQNEAQ (reference sequence). J was trimmed by 10 bases and V by 4 bases; bases with no gene match: 12. There are 15 residues in the CDR3.

The genes are TRBV5-1 and TRBJ1-2; tentatively, D is TRBD1 (6 bases). In germline, CDR1 is SGHRS, CDR2 YFSETQ. The V gene lost 7 bases and the J gene lost 4 bases, with 17 bases spanning the gap. The CDR3 extends over 14 amino acids. CDR3 residues: CASAKGESAYGYTF. The DNA of the CDR3 is TGCGCCAGCGCAAAGGGGGAATCGGCCTATGGCTACACCTTC. The whole variable domain, remainder taken from reference TRBV5-1 and TRBJ1-2, is KAGVTQTPRYLIKTRGQQVTLSCSPISGHRSVSWYQQTPGQGLQFLFEYFSETQRNKGNFPGRFSGRQFSNSRSEMNVSTLELGDSALYLCASAKGESAYGYTFGSGTRLTVV.

The chain links TRBV28 to TRBJ2-6, with TRBD1 identical over 9 bases. The V segment lost 8 bases and the J segment 0 bases; nucleotides outside the gene matches: 11. The germline V gene has CDR1 MDHEN and CDR2 SYDVKM. CDR3 size: 18 residues. The CDR3 nucleotides are TGTGCCAGCTCTCCTCTCGGGACAGGGAGCTCTGGGGCCAACGTCCTGACTTTC. Its protein is CASSPLGTGSSGANVLTF.

This clone was observed once. The chain employs TRBV19 and TRBJ2-4, with 8 nucleotides matching TRBD1. Germline V gene data show CDR1 as LNHDA and CDR2 as SQIVND (reference sequence). Losses at the gene ends were 10 bases for V and 3 bases for J; bases not matched to a gene: 11. The CDR3 spans 15 residues. CDR3 amino acids: CATAEDRDVKNIQYF. The CDR3 nucleotides are TGTGCCACCGCCGAGGACAGGGACGTCAAAAACATTCAGTACTTC.

The V call is TRBV5-1, the J call TRBJ1-5; D is possibly TRBD1 (5 bases). Germline V gene sequence: CDR1 SGHRS, CDR2 YFSETQ. The CDR3 loop spans 14 amino acids. The V end lost 0 bases, the J end lost 6 bases, and 10 bases lay between the germline ends. This CDR3 is CASSLDGGSQPQHF. In nucleotides, the CDR3 is TGCGCCAGCAGCTTGGATGGGGGGAGTCAGCCCCAGCATTTT.

This rearrangement joins TRBV19 to TRBJ1-5; 8 bases agree with TRBD1. V lost 2 bases, J lost 5 bases, and 8 bases stayed unmatched. This CDR3 is built from 16 residues. CDR1 is LNHDA and CDR2 is SQIVND in the germline V gene (reference sequence). In DNA form, the CDR3 reads TGTGCCAGTAGTATAATTGGACAGGGAGGGTATCAGCCCCAGCATTTT. Protein sequence: CASSIIGQGGYQPQHF.

The chain links TRBV5-1 to TRBJ2-1; tentatively, D is TRBD2 (6 bases). Germline CDR1 and CDR2: SGHRS and YFSETQ. The ends were cut back, 4 bases at V and 11 bases at J, with 19 bases in the middle. The CDR3 has 14 amino acids. The DNA for the CDR3 is TGCGCCAGCAGCCGCGGGTCTAGCGCATCCCAGCAGTTCTTC. It codes for CASSRGSSASQQFF.

The chain uses TRBV28 and TRBJ1-2; D is possibly TRBD1 (5 bases). The V end lost 6 bases, the J end lost 4 bases, and 18 bases lay between the germline ends. Germline V gives CDR1 MDHEN, CDR2 SYDVKM. This CDR3 comprises 15 residues. As DNA, the CDR3 is TGTGCCAGCAGCCCTGGGGGGTGGGGGTTCTATGGCTACACCTTC. Encoded protein: CASSPGGWGFYGYTF.

This rearrangement joins TRBV28 to TRBJ1-5, with D tentatively TRBD1 (6 bases). Trimming cost V 6 bases and J 5 bases, with 17 bases left between them. The CDR3 spans 15 residues. Germline lookup yields CDR1 MDHEN and CDR2 SYDVKM. The CDR3 coding sequence is TGTGCCAGCAGAACTGAAGACAGGTTCGATCAGCCCCAGCATTTT. Residues: CASRTEDRFDQPQHF.

The V gene is TRBV7-6, the J gene TRBJ1-5; no definite D call. CDR1 SGHVS and CDR2 FNYEAQ come from the germline V gene. Between the trimmed V and J ends, which lost 1 base and 3 bases, there was a span of 10 bases. CDR3 size: 15 residues. The CDR3 coding sequence is TGTGCCAGCAGCTTAGATCCAGGATCCAATCAGCCCCAGCATTTT. Amino acid sequence: CASSLDPGSNQPQHF.

The chain carries TRBV2 and TRBJ2-5, with TRBD2 identical over 11 bases. The V gene end was trimmed by 5 bases and the J gene end by 5 bases; junction bases not matched to a gene: 7. Germline V lookup: CDR1 SNHLY, CDR2 FYNNEI. CDR3 length: 15 residues. The CDR3 protein is CASSSTSGRSETQYF. CDR3 DNA sequence: TGTGCCAGCAGTTCTACTAGCGGGAGATCGGAGACCCAGTACTTC.

On this clone itself: The same CDR3 can be traced to other DNA sequences in this sample. This chain joins TRBV3-1 (or the pseudogene TRBV3-2) and TRBJ1-6; a possible D gene is TRBD1 (6 bases). The ends were cut back, 3 bases at V and 9 bases at J, with 9 bases in the middle. The CDR3 runs to 13 residues. Germline V gene data show CDR1 as LGHDT and CDR2 as YNNKEL (reference sequence). The CDR3 reads CASSQRGGSPLHF. The CDR3, as DNA: TGTGCCAGCAGCCAGAGAGGGGGTTCACCCCTCCACTTT.

Note on this clone: Other DNA sequences in this specimen translate into the identical CDR3. The genes are TRBV7-9 and TRBJ1-2; a weak D match, TRBD1 (6 bases). Trimming removed 5 bases from V and 2 bases from J, with 9 bases in between. Germline CDR1 reads SEHNR; CDR2 reads FQNEAQ (reference sequence). This CDR3 is built from 13 residues. CDR3 residues: CASSNTGNYGYTF. The CDR3 coding sequence is TGTGCCAGCAGCAATACAGGGAACTATGGCTACACCTTC. The whole variable domain, remainder taken from reference TRBV7-9 and TRBJ1-2, is DTGVSQNPRHKITKRGQNVTFRCDPISEHNRLYWYRQTLGQGPEFLTYFQNEAQLEKSRLLSDRFSAERPKGSFSTLEIQRTEQGDSAMYLCASSNTGNYGYTFGSGTRLTVV.

This clone has just one count. This chain links TRBV20-1 with TRBJ2-3, with D possibly TRBD2 on 6 matching bases. CDR1 is DFQATT, CDR2 SNEGSKA, per germline (reference sequence). V lost 3 bases and J lost 5, with 18 bases in between. The CDR3 is 15 amino acids. CDR3 DNA sequence: TGCAGTGCTAGTGACCGGCGGGGTGCGGAAGATACGCAGTATTTT. It yields the protein CSASDRRGAEDTQYF.

Of note for this clone: Because the CDR3's place on the DNA is in doubt, the DNA is left out and the CDR3 is given as listed by TCRdb. The J gene is TRBJ1-2, the V gene TRBV12-1; TRBD1, the table's D call, lacks a check against the DNA. TRBV12-1 is a recognized pseudogene. The CDR3 length equals 16 residues, ends included. This CDR3 is CASSFGAGTGSEGYTF.